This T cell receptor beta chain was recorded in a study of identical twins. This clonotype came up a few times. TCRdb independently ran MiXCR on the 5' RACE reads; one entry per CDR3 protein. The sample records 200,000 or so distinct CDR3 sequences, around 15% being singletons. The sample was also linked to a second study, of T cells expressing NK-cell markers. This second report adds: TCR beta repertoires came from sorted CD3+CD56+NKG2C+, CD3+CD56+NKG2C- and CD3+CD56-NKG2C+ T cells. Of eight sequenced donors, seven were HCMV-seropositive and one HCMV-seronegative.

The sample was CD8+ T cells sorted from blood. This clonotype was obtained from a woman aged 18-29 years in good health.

The CDR3 nucleotides are TGCAGTGCCAGGGCGATGAACACTGAAGCTTTCTTT. This codes for CSARAMNTEAFF. This chain connects TRBV20-1 to TRBJ1-1, with a tentative D call TRBD1 (5 bases). CDR1 and CDR2 (germline): DFQATT, SNEGSKA (reference sequence). With 6 bases removed from V and 0 bases from J, the gap between germline ends came to 8 bases. This CDR3 has 12 residues.